The 13 T cell receptor beta chains presented below share a single source sample, sequenced in a study of T cells after yellow fever vaccination. Using its own MiXCR run on the 5' RACE reads, TCRdb lists one record per CDR3 protein. The sample carries 250,000 to 350,000 distinct CDR3 sequences, 3.5% to 4.5% recorded once. The sequences come from PBMCs, collected 15 days after the yellow fever booster vaccination. The receptors stem from a man between 18 and 35 years old who received the YFV17D yellow fever vaccine.

This clonotype was detected only a few times. This chain joins TRBV12-3 or TRBV12-4 and TRBJ1-2; D unclear. The germline V and J ends were trimmed by 8 bases and 4 bases, with 17 bases remaining between them. The CDR3 covers 14 residues. This CDR3 is CASSPLGVGYGYTF. Written as DNA, the CDR3 is TGTGCCAGCTCCCCCCTGGGCGTTGGCTATGGCTACACCTTC.

This clonotype was detected only a few times. The rearrangement links TRBV2 to TRBJ1-5; unclear D gene. Per the germline V gene, CDR1 is SNHLY and CDR2 is FYNNEI. V shed 6 bases and J shed 1 base, with 7 bases lying between them. CDR3 length equals 13 residues. The CDR3 loop reads CASRYLSNQPQHF. The DNA for the CDR3 is TGTGCCAGCAGATACCTCAGCAATCAGCCCCAGCATTTT.

There are a few counts of this clonotype. The J gene is TRBJ2-1, the V gene TRBV5-1; TRBD2 is a possible D gene (6 bases). The CDR3 runs to 14 residues. With 3 bases removed from V and 5 bases from J, the gap between germline ends came to 12 bases. CDR1 and CDR2 (germline): SGHRS, YFSETQ. The CDR3 DNA is TGCGCCAGCAGCTCCCTCCCTAGCGACAATGAGCAGTTCTTC. Translated: CASSSLPSDNEQFF.

This clonotype was recorded a few times. The chain links TRBV2 to TRBJ2-2; possible D gene TRBD1, 6 bases. Germline-derived CDR1 and CDR2 are SNHLY and FYNNEI. The ends were cut back, 6 bases at V and 6 bases at J, with 8 bases in the middle. This CDR3 is 12 amino acids long. CDR3 in DNA: TGTGCCAGCAGCAGGGGACCCGGGGAGCTGTTTTTT. Its translation is CASSRGPGELFF.

This clonotype was observed a handful of times. This chain uses TRBV7-9 with TRBJ1-5, with no clear D. Germline values: CDR1 SEHNR, CDR2 FQNEAQ (reference sequence). V shed 2 bases and J shed 1 base, with 9 bases lying between them. The CDR3 is made up of 15 amino acids. The CDR3 bases are TGTGCCAGCAGCTTATCGGCCCAAAGCAATCAGCCCCAGCATTTT. Translating gives CASSLSAQSNQPQHF.

The J gene is TRBJ1-6, the V gene TRBV5-6; D is possibly TRBD1 (6 bases). Trimming took off 3 bases at V and 4 bases at J, with 11 bases between the two ends. The CDR3 totals 15 residues. Germline values: CDR1 SGHDT, CDR2 YYEEEE. The CDR3 bases are TGTGCCAGCAGCTCCTTGACAGGTTATAATTCACCCCTCCACTTT. Translation gives CASSSLTGYNSPLHF.

This clonotype turned up a few times. This chain links TRBV4-3 with TRBJ1-1; tentative D call: TRBD1 (6 bases). This CDR3 is built from 15 residues. Trimming stripped 0 bases from V and 4 bases from J, with 12 bases between. Germline-derived CDR1 and CDR2 are LGHNA and YSLEER. The DNA for the CDR3 is TGCGCCAGCAGCCAAGATTCAGGGGCGCGCACTGAAGCTTTCTTT. Encoded protein: CASSQDSGARTEAFF.

The chain employs TRBV24-1 and TRBJ2-1; 9 bases match TRBD2. CDR3 size: 15 residues. The junction had 6 bases not matched to a gene; V was cut back by 4 bases and J by 6 bases. Germline CDR1 reads KGHDR; CDR2 reads SFDVKD. CDR3 DNA: TGTGCCACCAGTGAGGCTAGCGGGGAATTCAATGAGCAGTTCTTC. It yields the protein CATSEASGEFNEQFF.

This clonotype was picked up many times. The V call is TRBV12-3 or TRBV12-4, the J call TRBJ1-3; TRBD1 is a possible D gene (5 bases). Trimming removed 3 bases from V and 0 bases from J, with 6 bases in between. This CDR3 contains 14 residues. The CDR3 sequence is CASSFRVSGNTIYF. CDR3 coding DNA: TGTGCCAGCAGTTTCAGGGTCTCTGGAAACACCATATATTTT.

The V and J genes are TRBV4-2 and TRBJ2-5, with 12 bases lining up with TRBD1. The CDR3 totals 15 residues. Trimming took 6 bases from V and 5 from J; bases not matched to a gene: 7. Germline CDR1 reads LGHNA; CDR2 reads YNFKEQ. The CDR3, as DNA: TGTGCCAGCAGGGCGTTTGGGACAGGGGGCGAGACCCAGTACTTC. It yields the protein CASRAFGTGGETQYF.

V gene TRBV7-2 combines with J gene TRBJ1-5, with a possible D match to TRBD1 (5 bases). The ends were cut back, 2 bases at V and 5 bases at J, with 13 bases in the middle. This CDR3 is 15 amino acids long. CDR1 is SGHTA, CDR2 FQGNSA, per germline. CDR3 protein: CASSLSSGSHQPQHF. For the CDR3, the DNA is TGTGCCAGCAGCTTAAGTTCAGGGAGTCATCAGCCCCAGCATTTT.

This clonotype was detected many times. The chain joins TRBV6-2 or TRBV6-3 to TRBJ2-1; TRBD1 might be the D (6 bases). The CDR3 contains 14 residues. The V gene lost 6 bases and the J gene lost 7 bases, with 16 bases spanning the gap. Germline V gene lookup returns CDR1 MNHEY and CDR2 SVGEGT. CDR3 in amino acids: CASRSPGDTNEQFF. The CDR3 coding sequence is TGTGCCAGCAGATCCCCCGGGGACACTAATGAGCAGTTCTTC.

This clonotype was detected only a few times. One end of the junction fails to match germline, which may point to a read error. This chain joins TRBV6-2 or TRBV6-3 and TRBJ2-3; 12 positions agree with TRBD1. Germline V gene sequence: CDR1 MNHEY, CDR2 SVGEGT. The CDR3 contains 22 residues. The CDR3 sequence is CASSYPGQGAVFFAVSTETQYF. DNA for the CDR3: TGTGCCAGCAGTTACCCGGGACAGGGGGCGGTATTTTTTGCTGTGAGTACAGAAACGCAGTATTTT.